This is a list of T cell receptor beta chains from one sample in a study of cytomegalovirus exposure and HLA in healthy donors. TCRdb's table, derived via immunoSEQ multiplex PCR, lists solely in-frame clones and lacks some. The table shows about 170,000 clones, with about 87% occurring only once. The sequenced sample consisted of PBMCs. The receptors were sampled from a young woman in good health and CMV-seronegative. The conserved cysteine and the conserved F or W are not part of the CDR3 here.

TRBV19	TRBJ2-7	ASSYKTGNEQY
TRBV19	TRBJ1-6	ASSIRGPNSPLH
TRBV15	TRBJ1-2	ATSRDLRGLPGGYT
TRBV7-9	TRBJ2-1	AGTGLQINEQF
TRBV7-6	TRBJ2-1	ASSIYGGAMNEQF
TRBV29-1	TRBJ2-3	SVAGQLTDTQY
TRBV15	TRBJ2-5	ATRRLAGGRETQY
TRBV5-6	TRBJ2-5	ASSYNRDTFWTQY
TRBV2	TRBJ2-3	ASSESGGGPGDTQY
TRBV27	TRBJ1-2	ASSPDSDYGYT
TRBV5-1	TRBJ2-5	ASSEAQETQY
TRBV6-5	TRBJ2-7	ATKYRDIAYEQY
TRBV5-4	TRBJ2-1	ASSLSQGAREQF
TRBV29-1	TRBJ2-1	SVGTGDDHNEQF
TRBV5-4	TRBJ2-7	ASSLDGGNRDEQY
TRBV5-1	TRBJ2-7	ASSQGQLYEQY
TRBV19	TRBJ1-4	ASSIWGPNEKLF
TRBV7-6	TRBJ2-5	ASSKAISGTQY
TRBV7-9	TRBJ1-1	ASSSGQTPEAF
TRBV5-1	TRBJ1-3	ASSLGSSSGNTIY
TRBV27	TRBJ2-1	ASSLIPGLVDWNEQF
TRBV29-1	TRBJ1-1	SVERSNTEAF
TRBV5-1	TRBJ1-1	ASSVWDRGATEAF
TRBV4-1	TRBJ2-4	ASSPSPTNLDIQY
TRBV2	TRBJ1-4	AGGQGRDEKLF
TRBV6-1	TRBJ2-2	ASTSVGVTGELF
TRBV2	TRBJ1-1	ASSGGRDF
TRBV27	TRBJ2-3	ASSPGSDTQY
TRBV9	TRBJ2-3	ASSVVADTDTQY
TRBV6-1	TRBJ1-5	ASSARGAFHEPQH
TRBV7-9	TRBJ1-2	ASSWDRAYGYT
TRBV5-6	TRBJ2-2	ASDSGELF
TRBV7-9	TRBJ2-7	ASSPQTGEQY
TRBV18	TRBJ2-1	ASSPGASYNEQF
TRBV30	TRBJ2-1	ACGGGGYNEQF
TRBV5-1	TRBJ2-1	ASSLGGEGYNEQF
TRBV12-5	TRBJ2-7	ASGAGLAGYEQY
TRBV9	TRBJ2-1	ASSVETGWDNEQF